This is a list of T cell receptor beta chains from one sample in a study of blood T cell repertoires in COVID-19. Profiling relied on immunoSEQ multiplex PCR, and the TCRdb table lists in-frame clones only, not all of them. The table shows under 95,000 clones, with about nine tenths occurring only once. The sequenced sample was peripheral blood. The receptors originated from a man aged 45-65 years with COVID-19, enrolled during active disease. Each CDR3 is given without its conserved first and last residue. Clone size is stated in some rows and not others, as once, few, many or a class when expanded.

CDR3aa	abundance	v_gene	j_gene
ASQTQGRNTEAF	.	TRBV28	TRBJ1-1
ASSSSASGLTDTQY	.	TRBV28	TRBJ2-3
ASSRVDRASLETQY	.	TRBV19	TRBJ2-5
ASSAGHSYEQY	.	TRBV2	TRBJ2-7
ASSIKAGDTNTEAF	few	TRBV19	TRBJ1-1
ASSVERQGVNTGELF	.	TRBV9	TRBJ2-2
AWTSGRIETQY	.	TRBV30	TRBJ2-5
ASSLVGAGEETQY	.	TRBV5-6	TRBJ2-5
ASSSLAGAYNEQF	once	TRBV4-2	TRBJ2-1
ASSSSGRGPQDTQY	.	TRBV28	TRBJ2-3
ASSWQGNEKLF	.	TRBV11-2	TRBJ1-4
ASSLRDRGSEQY	.	TRBV7-8	TRBJ2-7
ASSGLAATQETQY	few	TRBV5-1	TRBJ2-5
ASSRGRTGTTFITGELF	.	TRBV5-4	TRBJ2-2
ASSIDRMTGELF	.	TRBV19	TRBJ2-2
ASSRQTGPGEQY	.	TRBV18	TRBJ2-7
ASSLGATGSGNTIY	.	TRBV5-1	TRBJ1-3
ASTQTTGYTGELF	.	TRBV27	TRBJ2-2
ASSSDRREQF	.	TRBV7-3	TRBJ2-1
ASSSPGQGDEKLF	.	TRBV7-2	TRBJ1-4
ASPGNTGELF	.	TRBV7-9	TRBJ2-2
ASSPLRPTVFSGNTIY	.	TRBV7-3	TRBJ1-3
ASSPGFSNQPQH	.	TRBV18	TRBJ1-5
ASSLGHNTGELF	.	TRBV7-8	TRBJ2-2
ASSIAGGLDEQF	few	TRBV19	TRBJ2-1
ATSTGGEETQY	.	TRBV24-1	TRBJ2-5